This is a list of T cell receptor beta chains from one sample in a study of cytomegalovirus exposure and HLA in healthy donors. The method was immunoSEQ multiplex PCR; TCRdb's version includes in-frame clones alone and lacks a portion of them. This table has under 250,000 clones, roughly four fifths appearing once. The sample taken for sequencing was PBMCs. The receptors shown here come from a woman aged 55-70 years in good health and CMV-seropositive. Both conserved end residues are part of each CDR3. D genes are given only for firm matches. Size values are once, few and many counts, or a class for expanded clones, and some rows have none.

size,D,V,length,J,DNA,CDR3
-,TRBD2,TRBV29-1,13,TRBJ2-7,TGCAGCGCTCGTAGCGGGAGAGCCTACGAGCAGTACTTC,CSARSGRAYEQYF
once,-,TRBV5-1,15,TRBJ1-6,TGCGCCAGCAGCTTGGAGGTCGGGGGTGCCTCACCCCTCCACTTT,CASSLEVGGASPLHF
-,-,TRBV6-5,14,TRBJ1-5,TGTGCCAGCAGTTACGATGGGGCCCAAGGGCCCCAGCATTTT,CASSYDGAQGPQHF
-,-,TRBV6-6,13,TRBJ1-1,TGTGCCAGCAGTTACTCAGCGAACACTGAAGCTTTCTTT,CASSYSANTEAFF
-,TRBD2,TRBV7-9,15,TRBJ2-1,TGTGCCAGTTACTCTCCGGGACTAGCACACAATGAGCAGTTCTTC,CASYSPGLAHNEQFF
-,TRBD1,TRBV14,15,TRBJ1-1,TGTGCCAGCAGCCTTCCCGGGACAGTGAACACTGAAGCTTTCTTT,CASSLPGTVNTEAFF
-,-,TRBV11-2,15,TRBJ2-7,TGTGCCAGCAGCTTAGCCCAGGGCCCTTCCTACGAGCAGTACTTC,CASSLAQGPSYEQYF
-,-,TRBV4-1,15,TRBJ2-7,TGCGCCAGCAGCCAAGTTGAGGTTCGAGGAGACGAGCAGTACTTC,CASSQVEVRGDEQYF
-,-,TRBV10-3,13,TRBJ1-4,TGTGCCATCAGGGCGGGTCCTAATGAAAAACTGTTTTTT,CAIRAGPNEKLFF
-,TRBD1,TRBV18,17,TRBJ2-4,TGTGCCAGCTCACCACCGACGGACAGGGTAGCCAAAAACATTCAGTACTTC,CASSPPTDRVAKNIQYF
-,TRBD1,TRBV10-3,13,TRBJ1-1,TGTGCCACCCGACAGGGGTCAGAAACTGAAGCTTTCTTT,CATRQGSETEAFF
-,-,TRBV27,15,TRBJ2-7,TGTGCCAGCAGTCCGTCGGCGACAGGCGCGTACGAGCAGTACTTC,CASSPSATGAYEQYF
-,-,TRBV7-7,13,TRBJ2-7,TGTGCTAGCAGCTTAGATAGGGGCTACGAGCAGTACTTC,CASSLDRGYEQYF
once,TRBD2,TRBV19,20,TRBJ2-1,TGTGCCAGTAGTATAAAAGGCGGGAGCCAGGCCTGGGGCCCTTACAATGAGCAGTTCTTC,CASSIKGGSQAWGPYNEQFF
-,-,TRBV29-1,12,TRBJ1-2,TGCAGCGTTGAAGAGGAGAGTTATGGCTACACCTTC,CSVEEESYGYTF
-,-,TRBV5-5,14,TRBJ2-7,TGTGCCAGCAGCCAACAGGTCGGAGCCTACGAGCAGTACTTC,CASSQQVGAYEQYF
-,TRBD1,TRBV2,14,TRBJ1-2,TGTGCCAGCAGCTTTTCGACAGGGCCCGTTGGCTACACCTTC,CASSFSTGPVGYTF
-,TRBD2,TRBV6-5,15,TRBJ2-7,TGTGCCAGCAGCCGCGGGACTAGCGGGACCCACGAGCAGTACTTC,CASSRGTSGTHEQYF
once,TRBD1,TRBV5-1,16,TRBJ1-3,TGCGCCAGCAGCCCAGACAGGGGAGAACGTGGAAACACCATATATTTT,CASSPDRGERGNTIYF
-,TRBD1,TRBV7-9,14,TRBJ1-2,TGTGCCAGCAGCTCGGGACAGCCCGTCTATGGCTACACCTTC,CASSSGQPVYGYTF
-,TRBD1,TRBV5-1,14,TRBJ2-5,TGCGCCAGCAGCCCCGGGACAGAGGGTGAGACCCAGTACTTC,CASSPGTEGETQYF
-,-,TRBV7-9,13,TRBJ2-7,TGTGCCAGCAGCTCACCGAGCTCCTACGAGCAGTACTTC,CASSSPSSYEQYF
few,-,TRBV4-1,15,TRBJ2-3,TGCGCCAGCAGCCGAGCGGGTACTAGCACAGATACGCAGTATTTT,CASSRAGTSTDTQYF
-,TRBD2,TRBV2,15,TRBJ2-2,TGTGCCAGCAATGTCAGGACTAGCTACACCGGGGAGCTGTTTTTT,CASNVRTSYTGELFF
-,-,TRBV5-6,16,TRBJ2-5,TGTGCCAGCAGCGCCGGACAGGGTGGGGGGGAAGAGACCCAGTACTTC,CASSAGQGGGEETQYF
-,-,TRBV28,13,TRBJ1-4,TGTGCCAGCAGTTCAGGGTATCTTGAAAAACTGTTTTTT,CASSSGYLEKLFF
few,-,TRBV6-1,14,TRBJ1-1,TGTGCCAGCAGTGAAGTGGGAGGGAACACTGAAGCTTTCTTT,CASSEVGGNTEAFF
-,TRBD2,TRBV7-3,17,TRBJ2-1,TGTGCCAGCAGCCCTCACCCCGGACTAGCGGACTACAATGAGCAGTTCTTC,CASSPHPGLADYNEQFF
once,-,TRBV5-1,14,TRBJ2-5,TGCGCCAGCAGCTTGGACAGGGTACAAGAGACCCAGTACTTC,CASSLDRVQETQYF
-,TRBD2,TRBV28,16,TRBJ2-7,TGTGCCAGCAGTTTAGGGCCGTGGGGGGGATCCTACGAGCAGTACTTC,CASSLGPWGGSYEQYF
-,-,TRBV5-1,14,TRBJ2-1,TGCGCCAGCACCCGGGGGGCTCTGAGGAATGAGCAGTTCTTC,CASTRGALRNEQFF
-,TRBD2,TRBV10-3,17,TRBJ2-7,TGTGCCATCAGTGAGAGACTAGCGGGAGTCGTGTCCTACGAGCAGTACTTC,CAISERLAGVVSYEQYF
-,-,TRBV5-1,16,TRBJ1-1,TGCGCCAGCAGCTTGGTGGGGCGGGGGATGAACACTGAAGCTTTCTTT,CASSLVGRGMNTEAFF
-,-,TRBV5-5,12,TRBJ1-1,TGTGCCAGCAGCTTGCTCAACACTGAAGCTTTCTTT,CASSLLNTEAFF
-,TRBD1,TRBV7-9,15,TRBJ1-1,TGTGCCAGCAGCTTAGTTGGGGACAGCATACCTGAAGCTTTCTTT,CASSLVGDSIPEAFF
-,TRBD2,TRBV6-5,15,TRBJ2-7,TGTGCCAGCCTAGGGCTAGCGGGAGGATCCTACGAGCAGTACTTC,CASLGLAGGSYEQYF
-,TRBD2,TRBV19,15,TRBJ2-5,TGTGCCAGTAGTGTCGGGACTAGCGGGAGAGAGACCCAGTACTTC,CASSVGTSGRETQYF
-,TRBD1,TRBV9,16,TRBJ1-3,TGTGCCAGCAGCCCTCCGACAGGGAGCTCTGGAAACACCATATATTTT,CASSPPTGSSGNTIYF
once,-,TRBV19,17,TRBJ2-3,TGTGCCAGTAGTATAGGCCTGGGCACGATATTTTCGAATACGCAGTATTTT,CASSIGLGTIFSNTQYF
few,-,TRBV27,15,TRBJ1-1,TGTGCCAGCAGTCCGACTTTTACAGGGAACACTGAAGCTTTCTTT,CASSPTFTGNTEAFF
-,-,TRBV11-2,12,TRBJ2-1,TGTGCCAGCAGCTTAGATCCGGTCAAGCAGTTCTTC,CASSLDPVKQFF
once,-,TRBV5-1,13,TRBJ1-1,TGCGCCAGCAGCTTGGACAGTTTCACTGAAGCTTTCTTT,CASSLDSFTEAFF
-,TRBD1,TRBV10-3,15,TRBJ2-2,TGTGCCAACTCTATGGGACAGGCAGACACCGGGGAGCTGTTTTTT,CANSMGQADTGELFF
-,TRBD2,TRBV10-3,16,TRBJ2-1,TGTGCCATCAGCCGGACTAGCGGGAGCCCATGGGATGAGCAGTTCTTC,CAISRTSGSPWDEQFF
-,-,TRBV30,13,TRBJ1-2,TGTGCCTGGAGCTCTATGGGGACTATGGACTACACCTTC,CAWSSMGTMDYTF
-,-,TRBV12-5,11,TRBJ1-1,TGTGCTAGTGGTTTAGGAGGTGAAGCTTTCTTT,CASGLGGEAFF
-,-,TRBV5-4,15,TRBJ1-2,TGTGCCAGCAGCTTGGATGGGGGGGCCCTCTATGGCTACACCTTC,CASSLDGGALYGYTF
-,TRBD2,TRBV7-6,18,TRBJ2-1,TGTGCCAGCAGCGTGGGACTAGCGGGAGAGTGGATTAACAATGAGCAGTTCTTC,CASSVGLAGEWINNEQFF
-,-,TRBV28,13,TRBJ1-2,TGTGCCAGCAGTCACCCCTTGGAGCGGGGCTACACCTTC,CASSHPLERGYTF
few,-,TRBV29-1,11,TRBJ2-5,TGCAGCGTTGATCCCGGGGAGACCCAGTACTTC,CSVDPGETQYF
-,TRBD1,TRBV5-4,15,TRBJ2-1,TGTGCCAGCAGCATTCCCTCGGGACAGAGTCCTGAGCAGTTCTTC,CASSIPSGQSPEQFF
once,-,TRBV10-3,15,TRBJ1-2,TGTGCCATCAGTGATAGAATGGAGGGATCCTATGGCTACACCTTC,CAISDRMEGSYGYTF
-,TRBD1,TRBV29-1,13,TRBJ1-3,TGCAGCGTTCTGGGGACAGAGAGAGACACCATATATTTT,CSVLGTERDTIYF
-,TRBD1,TRBV15,16,TRBJ1-2,TGTGCCACCAGCAGAGATCTTACAGGGGCTTTCTATGGCTACACCTTC,CATSRDLTGAFYGYTF
-,TRBD2,TRBV19,17,TRBJ2-3,TGTGCCAGTAGTATTAGGTTCGCGGGAGGGGTCACAGATACGCAGTATTTT,CASSIRFAGGVTDTQYF